This T cell receptor beta chain derives from a study of T cells in tuberculosis. Thawed, overnight-rested PBMC were stained with GMM-loaded CD1B tetramer, viability dye and anti-CD3, then sorted. C32 glucose monomycolate from Rhodococcus equi was loaded onto the CD1B tetramers. Libraries were prepared by immunoSEQ multiplex PCR; TCRdb keeps only in-frame clonotypes and omits some of them. The sample has nearly 60,000 clones; approximately 86% are singletons. The CDR3 covers 17 residues. In germline, CDR1 is SGHVS, CDR2 FQNEAQ. The J segment lost 1 base and the V segment lost 1 base, leaving 7 bases of the junction unmatched.

The rearrangement uses TRBV7-8 and TRBJ2-1; 7 positions match TRBD2. This sequence was found in an adult woman with latent tuberculosis. Sample: CD1b-GMM tetramer-negative cells sorted from PBMCs. The CDR3 loop is CASSLGGGSGSYNEQFF. The DNA for the CDR3 is TGTGCCAGCAGCTTAGGAGGTGGTAGCGGGTCCTACAATGAGCAGTTCTTC.